Listed here are 3 T cell receptor beta chains from one sample, sequenced in a study of blood T cell repertoires in COVID-19 (dated by TCRdb to about 2020). Library construction relied on the immunoSEQ multiplex PCR assay. In its TCRdb copy, this immuneACCESS table keeps in-frame sequences only and misses some clones. Where compared with another copy, unresolved V genes explain less than half of these, and the others have no known cause. Within this sample are 40,000 or so clones, with approximately 84% of them counted one time only. The top ten clonotypes cover less than 15% of the sample. The sequencing sample was made of peripheral blood. All receptors derive from a woman in her 70s in a cohort sampled during active COVID-19.

This sequence joins TRBV6-6 and TRBJ2-1; 13 nucleotides align to TRBD2. Looked up from germline, CDR1 is MNHNY and CDR2 is SVGAGI (reference sequence). The CDR3 loop spans 15 amino acids. The trim removed 5 bases at V and 7 bases at J, leaving 5 bases unmatched. The CDR3 spells CASSQRTSGSNEQFF. DNA for the CDR3: TGTGCCAGCAGTCAGCGGACTAGCGGGAGTAATGAGCAGTTCTTC.

The CDR3 DNA reads TGTGCCAGCTCCCGGGACATCCAAGAGACCCAGTACTTC. It encodes CASSRDIQETQYF. The gene calls are TRBV18 and TRBJ2-5, with a weak D call TRBD1 (6 bases). The germline V gene has CDR1 KGHSH and CDR2 LQKENI. V was clipped by 6 bases and J by 1 base, with 9 bases between them. The CDR3 has 13 amino acids.

J is TRBJ1-6 and V is TRBV5-1, with TRBD1 matching 7 bases. The germline V gene has CDR1 SGHRS and CDR2 YFSETQ. This CDR3 has 16 residues. V trimming: 3 bases; J trimming: 14 bases; junction bases outside the gene matches: 17. This CDR3 reads CASSWVGQTTEGTLHF. CDR3 DNA sequence: TGCGCCAGCAGCTGGGTGGGACAGACCACCGAGGGGACCCTCCACTTT.